This paragraph covers one T cell receptor (beta chain) sequence. Its antigen remains unknown. This entry belongs to a study of cytomegalovirus exposure and HLA in healthy donors. The PCR used 60 Vbeta and 13 Jbeta primers. The assay was immunoSEQ multiplex PCR, and TCRdb's table has in-frame clones only and misses some. The table lists approximately 140,000 clones, 76% of them singletons. Study observations and caveats: Accurate prediction of HLA-A and HLA-B alleles (for most subjects) was reportedly achieved from TCR beta sequences. Reports showed the classifier diagnosing cytomegalovirus status with high specificity and sensitivity. Excluded were some V segments that proved indistinguishable, including TRBV6-2 and TRBV6-3.

CDR1 and CDR2 (germline): MDHEN, SYDVKM. Trimming left V 4 bases short and J 3 bases short, with 16 bases between. CDR3 length equals 16 residues. This clonotype was sampled from a man in his forties or fifties in good health and CMV-seronegative. J is TRBJ1-3 and V is TRBV28; D ambiguous. Sequenced material: PBMCs. Written as DNA, the CDR3 is TGTGCCAGCAGTTCCATTACAGCGGGGAGTGGAAACACCATATATTTT. This codes for CASSSITAGSGNTIYF.